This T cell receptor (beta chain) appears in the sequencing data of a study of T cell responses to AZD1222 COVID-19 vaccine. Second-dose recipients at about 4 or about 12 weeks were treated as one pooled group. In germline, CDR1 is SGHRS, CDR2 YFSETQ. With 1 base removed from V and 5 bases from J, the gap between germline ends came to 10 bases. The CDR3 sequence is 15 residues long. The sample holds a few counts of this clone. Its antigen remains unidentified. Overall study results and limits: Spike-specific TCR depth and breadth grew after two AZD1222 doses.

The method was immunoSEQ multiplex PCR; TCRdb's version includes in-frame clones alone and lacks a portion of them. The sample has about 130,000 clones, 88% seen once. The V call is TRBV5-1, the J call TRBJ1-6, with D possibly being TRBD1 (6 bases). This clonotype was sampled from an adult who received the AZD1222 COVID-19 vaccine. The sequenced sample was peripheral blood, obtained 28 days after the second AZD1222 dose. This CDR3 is CASSLNRDHNSPLHF. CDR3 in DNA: TGCGCCAGCAGCTTGAACAGGGACCATAATTCACCCCTCCACTTT.